This TCR beta chain was identified in a study of CD8 T cells in Susac syndrome (dated by TCRdb to the late 2010s). Regarding the study in general: The study used repertoire sequencing to test whether antigen drove CD8+ T cell activation and differentiation in Susac syndrome. The clonality of the CD8+ T cell repertoire was compared across about 12 healthy donors, some 14 Susac syndrome patients and around 16 multiple sclerosis patients.

RNA was extracted using the RNeasy kit, and roughly 0.5 to 1 microgram was reverse transcribed with random hexamers. The immunoSEQ multiplex PCR assay, covering 54 Vbeta and 13 Jbeta segments, was used to amplify TCR beta CDR3 regions. PCR amplification bias was corrected using a synthetic template baseline for primer optimization and computational correction. Per the source publication's procedure: Reads were annotated to V, D and J genes according to IMGT and were analyzed with immunoSEQ Analyzer, with only productive sequences retained. To calculate clonality, Shannon entropy was normalized by log2 of the number of productive unique sequences and then subtracted from one. For each patient and control, public and private clones were evaluated among the 100 most prevalent clones. Clones were defined as Susac-specific when absent from the healthy and MS cohorts, from approximately 1,100 published viral clones and from other ImmuneACCESS disease sequences. Using fastp trimming at Q25 and MiXCR clonotype assembly, TCRdb reanalyzed the public sequencing data and kept in-frame beta chains. Every distinct CDR3 protein forms one entry, paired with its most common genes and DNA. TCRdb's processing, not the authors', yielded these V and J calls. The sample has around 200,000 distinct CDR3 sequences on record, about 93% of them singletons. Jointly, the top ten make up approximately 0.13% of the sample.

For this clonotype: Its antigen is not yet known. Base qualities were left out, and no much larger clone turns up one base away.

Overall study outcomes, separate from this receptor: The number of individuals in the TCR sequencing and HLA analysis was acknowledged as relatively small.

V is pruned by 2 bases and J by 1 base, leaving 4 bases of the junction without a gene match. The germline V gene (reference sequence) sets CDR1 to LNHDA and CDR2 to SQIVND. The CDR3 spans 15 residues, from the cysteine through the phenylalanine. Just CDR3 DNA is preserved here, 45 bases in frame from base 1. Peripheral blood CD8+ and CD4+ T cells from healthy donors, Susac syndrome patients and multiple sclerosis patients were profiled by high-throughput TCR beta sequencing. Multiple sclerosis controls were treatment-naive patients with stable or active relapsing-remitting disease fulfilling revised McDonald criteria. Bulk CD8+ and CD4+ T cells were purified by magnetic negative isolation, whereas CD8+ TEMRA cells were enriched by FACS. Blood was drawn into EDTA tubes, processed within 24 hours, and PBMCs were isolated by density gradient centrifugation. PBMCs intended for TCR sequencing were frozen in liquid nitrogen and were later thawed in a 37 degrees C water bath. A purity of at least 90% was achieved for sorted or isolated CD4+, CD8+ and CD8+ TEMRA cells.

The receptor's source is a human donor with multiple sclerosis. Sequencing was done on a sample of CD8+ T cells from PBMCs. The rearranged chain carries TRBV19 and TRBJ2-7; 8 bases in the middle match TRBD1. The CDR3 in this case is CASSITGQGSYEQYF. The sequenced DNA is TGTGCCAGTAGTATAACAGGACAGGGATCCTACGAGCAGTACTTC. The full variable domain, completed from the reference TRBV19 and TRBJ2-7 proteins outside the CDR3, reads DGGITQSPKYLFRKEGQNVTLSCEQNLNHDAMYWYRQDPGQGLRLIYYSQIVNDFQKGDIAEGYSVSREKKESFPLTVTSAQKNPTAFYLCASSITGQGSYEQYFGPGTRLTVT.